This record concerns one T cell receptor beta chain sequence. Its matching antigen is unknown. The data originate from a study of T cell responses to AZD1222 COVID-19 vaccine. Overall study: Pooling of second doses given at about 4 or about 12 weeks was done.

Germline lookup yields CDR1 SGHTS and CDR2 YDEGEE. J was trimmed by 7 bases and V by 2 bases; bases with no gene match: 9. This CDR3 has 15 residues. Whole-study findings and limits: Dominant CD4 TCR responses targeted spike regions 160-218 and 743-854. Mostly white British, mostly female donors; authors suggested clonal diversity may be underestimated.

TCRdb's copy holds only in-frame clones and misses some; the assay was immunoSEQ multiplex PCR. The sample records roughly 150,000 clones, roughly 93% being singletons. Sequencing was performed on peripheral blood, taken on day 0 of AZD1222 vaccination. The genes are TRBV5-8 and TRBJ2-1, with 7 bases that match TRBD1. This TCR came from an adult in good health. CDR3 in DNA: TGTGCCAGCAGCTTAGGTGACAGGGATTGGAATGAGCAGTTCTTC. This gives the protein CASSLGDRDWNEQFF.